A single sample is the source of the 17 T cell receptor beta chains below, sequenced in a study of human T cells and chemical hapten exposure (dated by TCRdb to about 2021). Library method: RACE. Instrument used: NextSeq 500. Clones were called with MiXCR by TCRdb after fastp trimmed the public reads at Q25, and only in-frame beta chains were retained. Each record represents a unique CDR3 protein, reported with the most common genes and DNA among its rows. A total of tens of thousands of distinct CDR3 sequences appear in this sample, about 9% of them only once. The top ten clonotypes cover more than 13% of the sample. This sample's time point label indicates: pre-sensitization, week 0. Read against the paper, the sample's treatment or condition label means: therapeutic diphenylcyclopropenone sensitization with weekly scalp DPC. Sample: whole blood, taken in connection with sensitization to the hapten diphenylcyclopropenone (DPC). The receptors were sampled from a woman between 35 and 50 years old with alopecia areata. Some clones in this sample may be carry-over from other donors' samples.

In regard to this clonotype: This sequence may be a read error, since a much larger clone differs from it by one base. The V call is TRBV6-4, the J call TRBJ2-3; 8 positions agree with TRBD2. This CDR3 comprises 15 residues. V dropped 4 bases and J dropped 4; count of bases not matched to a gene: 7. Germline-derived CDR1 and CDR2 are MRHNA and SNTAGT. This chain's CDR3 is CASSATSGGADTQYF. CDR3 sequence (DNA): TGTGCCAGCAGTGCAACTAGCGGTGGGGCAGATACGCAGTATTTT.

This clonotype was counted a few times. This sequence joins TRBV12-3 or TRBV12-4 and TRBJ2-3; D gene uncertain. The CDR3 is 14 amino acids. V shed 7 bases and J shed 1 base, with 12 bases lying between them. The CDR3 region has the DNA TGTGCCAGCACAAAGAGGTCCGGCACAGATACGCAGTATTTT. Translated: CASTKRSGTDTQYF.

This clonotype occurred many times. The CDR3 DNA reads TGCAGTGCTAGTATAGGGAGCAATCAGCCCCAGCATTTT. Protein: CSASIGSNQPQHF. The genes are TRBV20-1 and TRBJ1-5; no firm D call. CDR1 and CDR2 from the germline V gene are DFQATT and SNEGSKA (reference sequence). V was trimmed by 3 bases and J by 1 base, leaving 7 bases between them. The CDR3 covers 13 residues.

This chain uses TRBV4-2 with TRBJ2-4; D possibly matches TRBD1 or TRBD2 (5 bases each). This CDR3 contains 15 residues. Germline CDR1 LGHNA, CDR2 YNFKEQ. Between the trimmed V and J ends, which lost 7 bases and 0 bases, there was a span of 13 bases. The CDR3 DNA is TGTGCCAGCACAGCCGGGGACCGAGCCAAAAACATTCAGTACTTC. Translated, it gives CASTAGDRAKNIQYF.

This clonotype was recorded at least ten times. V is TRBV27 and J is TRBJ1-4; the D gene is possibly TRBD1 (6 bases). This CDR3 comprises 14 residues. From germline, CDR1 is MNHEY and CDR2 SMNVEV (reference sequence). The V end lost 2 bases, the J end lost 5 bases, and 9 bases lay between the germline ends. The CDR3 region has the DNA TGTGCCAGCAGTTTAGCGCAGGGGAATGAAAAACTGTTTTTT. The encoded protein is CASSLAQGNEKLFF.

This clonotype was recorded at least ten times. No DNA is shown, since the ends of the CDR3 on it are uncertain; the CDR3 is the one TCRdb lists. The J gene is TRBJ1-5, the V gene TRBV7-5. TRBV7-5 constitutes a pseudogene. The CDR3 adds up to 15 amino acids, both ends counted. CDR3 region: CISVPEAPSNQPQHF.

This clonotype was seen many times. The rearrangement uses TRBV6-5 and TRBJ2-3; TRBD2 might be the D (6 bases). Germline CDR1 and CDR2: MNHEY and SVGAGI. V gave up 7 bases and J gave up 0 bases, with 20 bases separating them. The CDR3 totals 17 residues. The CDR3 DNA reads TGTGCCAGCAAAACCCTAGGGCGGGGATCTAGCACAGATACGCAGTATTTT. Protein sequence: CASKTLGRGSSTDTQYF.

This clonotype was counted ten times or more. The rearrangement links TRBV4-3 to TRBJ2-5; a possible D gene is TRBD1 (8 bases). With 4 bases removed from V and 2 bases from J, the gap between germline ends came to 20 bases. The CDR3 has 17 residues. Germline CDR1 and CDR2: LGHNA and YSLEER. Here the CDR3 DNA reads TGCGCCAGCAGCCTGGGGGGGTGGACAGGGCGGCAAGAGACCCAGTACTTC. Its protein product is CASSLGGWTGRQETQYF.

This clonotype was counted many times. This chain connects TRBV24-1 to TRBJ2-5; perhaps TRBD1 as D (5 bases). This CDR3 has 15 amino acids. Germline V gives CDR1 KGHDR, CDR2 SFDVKD. The V end was cut by 3 bases, the J end by 0 bases, with 10 bases between. The CDR3 sequence: CATSDGHRYQETQYF. CDR3 nucleotides: TGTGCCACCAGTGATGGGCACAGGTACCAAGAGACCCAGTACTTC.

The chain uses TRBV20-1 and TRBJ1-5; no definite D call. Trimming cost V 5 bases and J 7 bases, with 18 bases left between them. The CDR3 is made up of 14 amino acids. Germline V gives CDR1 DFQATT, CDR2 SNEGSKA (reference sequence). In DNA form, the CDR3 reads TGCAGTGCTTGCGGGCGGATCGGCTGCCAGCCCCAGCATTTT. This codes for CSACGRIGCQPQHF.

This clonotype has a count of ten or more. This chain joins TRBV19 and TRBJ1-5, with D perhaps matching TRBD1 (5 bases). The CDR3 spans 14 residues. Germline CDR1 reads LNHDA; CDR2 reads SQIVND (reference sequence). V lost 4 bases, J lost 3 bases, and 10 bases lay in between. CDR3 bases: TGTGCCAGTAGTACTCCAGGGTACAATCAGCCCCAGCATTTT. Translating gives CASSTPGYNQPQHF.

This clonotype was picked up many times. The CDR3 sequence: CASSLGGTSSYNEQFF. The CDR3 DNA reads TGTGCCAGCAGCTTAGGCGGGACAAGCTCCTACAATGAGCAGTTCTTC. The V and J genes are TRBV11-3 and TRBJ2-1; D is tentatively TRBD1 or TRBD2 (6 bases each). Trimming stripped 1 base from V and 0 bases from J, with 10 bases between. This CDR3 is built from 16 residues. Per the germline V gene, CDR1 is SGHNT and CDR2 is YENEEA.

Many counts were recorded for this clonotype. The chain is built from TRBV12-3 or TRBV12-4 and TRBJ1-5, with 8 bases aligning to TRBD1. Germline trimming cut 6 bases from V and 5 bases from J; bases unmatched to any gene: 6. The CDR3 is 14 amino acids. CDR3 protein: CASSPTGGHQPQHF. CDR3 nucleotide sequence: TGTGCCAGCAGCCCTACAGGGGGGCATCAGCCCCAGCATTTT.

The chain has TRBV10-3 and TRBJ2-7; weak D call: TRBD2 (6 bases). This CDR3 has 13 amino acids. V gave up 6 bases and J gave up 1 base, with 10 bases separating them. The germline V gene encodes CDR1 ENHRY and CDR2 SYGVKD. CDR3 sequence reads: CAIRTRESYEQYF. The CDR3 nucleotides are TGTGCCATCAGAACTCGGGAGTCCTACGAGCAGTACTTC.

The rearrangement joins TRBV2 to TRBJ1-6, with D hard to call. Trimming took 10 bases from V and 5 from J, leaving 6 bases between them. The CDR3 covers 11 residues. Germline CDR1 SNHLY, CDR2 FYNNEI. Written as DNA, the CDR3 is TGTGCCACCCAGGATAATTCACCCCTCCACTTT. It specifies CATQDNSPLHF.

This clonotype appeared many times. The chain recombines TRBV7-9 with TRBJ2-3; D is tentatively TRBD1 or TRBD2 (5 bases each). The CDR3 covers 15 residues. The germline V gene encodes CDR1 SEHNR and CDR2 FQNEAQ (reference sequence). The V end lost 5 bases, the J end lost 2 bases, and 14 bases lay between the germline ends. CDR3 DNA: TGTGCCAGCAGCGTGACACGGGGCAACACAGATACGCAGTATTTT. Amino acids: CASSVTRGNTDTQYF.

This clonotype was picked up many times. The genes are TRBV7-6 and TRBJ1-1, with 8 bases aligning to TRBD1. The CDR3 has 15 residues. Germline trimming cut 5 bases from V and 0 bases from J; bases unmatched to any gene: 5. CDR1 and CDR2 (germline): SGHVS, FNYEAQ. Written as DNA, the CDR3 is TGTGCCAGCAGCCCCAGGACAGGGATGAACACTGAAGCTTTCTTT. This gives the protein CASSPRTGMNTEAFF.